This TCR beta chain was sequenced for a study of OX40 agonist ivuxolimab in advanced cancers. At the level of the study: Subjects had a mean age of roughly 57 years, with a range of 23 to 79; less than 90% were male. Prior therapy, whether anti-PD-1, anti-PD-L1 or anti-CTLA-4, was allowed, and 40% had some.

People who had autoimmune disease history or systemic immunosuppression were excluded. Blood specimens came from baseline, cycle 4 day 1, and cycle 7 day 1. TCRdb's copy holds only in-frame clones and misses some; the assay was immunoSEQ multiplex PCR. The table includes 150,000 to 190,000 clones, roughly 92% detected once. The CDR3 sequence is 17 residues long. V trimming: 3 bases; J trimming: 11 bases; junction bases outside the gene matches: 19. CDR1 and CDR2 (germline): SGHTA, FQGNSA. The clonotype originates from an adult with an advanced solid tumor such as melanoma, head and neck, liver or kidney cancer. V is TRBV7-2 and J is TRBJ2-5; 9 positions agree with TRBD2. The specimen was CD4+ or CD8+ T cells sorted from blood, collected in a trial of the OX40 agonist ivuxolimab. CDR3 DNA: TGTGCCAGCAGCTTCCCCGGGACTAGCACCCTCGGTGGTGAGCAGTACTTC. Amino acid sequence: CASSFPGTSTLGGEQYF.